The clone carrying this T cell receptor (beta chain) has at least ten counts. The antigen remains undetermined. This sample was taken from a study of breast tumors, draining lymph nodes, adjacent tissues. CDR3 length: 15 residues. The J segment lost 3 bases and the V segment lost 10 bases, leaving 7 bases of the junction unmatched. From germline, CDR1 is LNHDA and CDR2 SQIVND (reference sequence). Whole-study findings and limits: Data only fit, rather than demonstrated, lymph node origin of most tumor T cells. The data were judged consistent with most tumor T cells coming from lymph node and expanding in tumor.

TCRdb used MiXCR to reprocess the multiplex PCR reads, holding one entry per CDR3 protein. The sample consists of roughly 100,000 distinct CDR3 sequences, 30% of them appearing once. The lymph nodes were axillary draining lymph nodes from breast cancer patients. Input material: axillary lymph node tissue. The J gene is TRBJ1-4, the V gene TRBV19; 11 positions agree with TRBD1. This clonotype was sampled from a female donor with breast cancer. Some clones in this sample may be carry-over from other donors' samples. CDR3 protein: CATRDRGRANEKLFF. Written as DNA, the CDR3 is TGTGCCACTAGGGACAGGGGGAGGGCTAATGAAAAACTGTTTTTT. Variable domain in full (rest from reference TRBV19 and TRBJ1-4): DGGITQSPKYLFRKEGQNVTLSCEQNLNHDAMYWYRQDPGQGLRLIYYSQIVNDFQKGDIAEGYSVSREKKESFPLTVTSAQKNPTAFYLCATRDRGRANEKLFFGSGTQLSVL.